This T cell receptor (beta chain) was sequenced in a study of T cells in narcolepsy. The CDR3 spans 13 residues. V lost 6 bases, J lost 2 bases, and 11 bases lay in between. Germline V gene lookup returns CDR1 MNHNS and CDR2 SASEGT. Findings of the study overall: Autoreactive clonotypes reportedly recurred in blood of same and different patients, not controls. Autoreactive HCRT-specific and TRIB2-specific clonotypes were marked in same-patient CSF-versus-blood CD4+ comparisons. In some patient and control memory CD4+ samples, autoreactive clones were absent.

In the case of this clone: The antigen is unknown.

Clones were read by immunoSEQ multiplex PCR, and TCRdb kept only the in-frame ones, dropping some. This table has about 43,000 clones, approximately 88% appearing once. The genes are TRBV6-1 and TRBJ2-7; D possibly uses TRBD1 or TRBD2 (6 bases each). This TCR was recovered from a human donor with narcolepsy. Sequencing input: CD45RA- memory CD4+ T cells from PBMCs. As DNA, the CDR3 is TGTGCCAGCAGGTTAAGGGGGGCCTACGAGCAGTACTTC. Translating gives CASRLRGAYEQYF.